The 19 T cell receptor beta chains below all came from one sample that was sequenced in a study of blood T cell repertoires in COVID-19. The protocol was immunoSEQ multiplex PCR, while the TCRdb copy is restricted to in-frame clones and leaves out a portion. The table shows some 200,000 clones, with roughly 90% occurring only once. The sequenced sample consisted of peripheral blood. Receptor source: a man aged 50-60 years with acute or convalescent COVID-19.

The genes are TRBV28 and TRBJ2-3, with 7 bases identical to TRBD2. CDR3 size: 14 residues. Looked up from germline, CDR1 is MDHEN and CDR2 is SYDVKM. V lost 5 bases, J lost 1 base, and 3 bases stayed unmatched. The DNA of the CDR3 is TGTGCCAGCAGTAGAGGACTAGGCACAGATACGCAGTATTTT. It encodes CASSRGLGTDTQYF.

This clone was picked up a small number of times. This rearrangement joins TRBV28 to TRBJ1-2, with D hard to call. V was cut by 7 bases and J by 3 bases, with 12 bases left in between. The CDR3 loop spans 13 amino acids. Germline-derived CDR1 and CDR2 are MDHEN and SYDVKM. CDR3 nucleotide sequence: TGTGCCAGCACGTCTCTATCGGACTATGGCTACACCTTC. Translating gives CASTSLSDYGYTF.

The CDR3 sequence: CASSPGLSNQPQHF. The CDR3 DNA follows: TGTGCCAGCAGCCCAGGGCTGAGCAATCAGCCCCAGCATTTT. The V and J genes are TRBV7-6 and TRBJ1-5; possible D gene TRBD1, 5 bases. The V gene's germline CDR1 is SGHVS and CDR2 FNYEAQ. Trimming stripped 5 bases from V and 1 base from J, with 9 bases between. CDR3 length equals 14 residues.

The chain has TRBV6-2 or TRBV6-3 and TRBJ1-1; D remains ambiguous. Germline assignment: CDR1 MNHEY and CDR2 SVGEGT. This CDR3 comprises 12 residues. Trimming removed 0 bases from V and 7 bases from J, with 6 bases in between. In DNA form, the CDR3 reads TGTGCCAGCAGTTACTCGATCGGTGAAGCTTTCTTT. Residues: CASSYSIGEAFF.

The chain employs TRBV6-2 or TRBV6-3 and TRBJ2-1, with D uncertain. The CDR3 sequence is 12 residues long. Trimming stripped 4 bases from V and 4 bases from J, with 5 bases between. Germline V gives CDR1 MNHEY, CDR2 SVGEGT. This CDR3 reads CASSSEYNEQFF. In DNA, the CDR3 is TGTGCCAGCAGTTCGGAGTACAATGAGCAGTTCTTC.

The chain recombines TRBV24-1 with TRBJ2-1; D ambiguous. This CDR3 has 11 residues. Germline CDR1 reads KGHDR; CDR2 reads SFDVKD. Trimming cost V 0 bases and J 9 bases, with 2 bases left between them. CDR3 sequence reads: CATSDLLEQFF. The CDR3 DNA sequence: TGTGCCACCAGTGATTTGCTTGAGCAGTTCTTC.

The rearrangement links TRBV7-6 to TRBJ2-2; D remains ambiguous. This CDR3 has 16 amino acids. V dropped 2 bases and J dropped 3 bases, with 13 bases sitting between them. Germline assignment: CDR1 SGHVS and CDR2 FNYEAQ. As DNA, the CDR3 is TGTGCCAGCAGCTTATCGGGTTTAGGTGACACCGGGGAGCTGTTTTTT. Translated, it gives CASSLSGLGDTGELFF.

This clone appeared once. This chain joins TRBV10-3 and TRBJ2-1, with 9 bases fitting TRBD2. The J segment lost 9 bases and the V segment lost 8 bases, leaving 17 bases of the junction unmatched. Germline V gene data show CDR1 as ENHRY and CDR2 as SYGVKD. CDR3 length: 16 amino acids. CDR3 sequence reads: CAIAWREGPRGGEQFF. The CDR3 DNA reads as TGTGCCATCGCGTGGCGGGAGGGCCCTCGGGGGGGTGAGCAGTTCTTC.

The chain combines TRBV18 with TRBJ1-2, with TRBD1 matching 7 bases. V lost 2 bases to trimming and J lost 5 bases; unmatched junction nucleotides: 2. CDR3 length: 13 residues. Germline loops: CDR1 KGHSH, CDR2 LQKENI. The CDR3 coding sequence is TGTGCCAGCTCACCAACAGGGGAGTATGGCTACACCTTC. Protein product: CASSPTGEYGYTF.

The CDR3 protein is CAWSVGVGRGEQYF. CDR3 DNA sequence: TGTGCCTGGAGTGTCGGCGTGGGGCGGGGGGAGCAGTACTTC. This chain uses TRBV30 with TRBJ2-7; the match to TRBD2 covers 7 bases. This CDR3 has 14 residues. V trimming: 0 bases; J trimming: 7 bases; junction bases outside the gene matches: 9. Germline assignment: CDR1 GTSNPN and CDR2 SVGIG (reference sequence).

This chain uses TRBV5-5 with TRBJ1-1; 7 nucleotides match TRBD1. V shed 2 bases, J shed 1 base, and the junction held 5 bases outside the gene matches. Germline V gives CDR1 SGHKS, CDR2 YYEKEE (reference sequence). CDR3 length equals 15 residues. DNA for the CDR3: TGTGCCAGCAGCTTTTGGGACAGCGAGAACACTGAAGCTTTCTTT. Its translation is CASSFWDSENTEAFF.

This clone was seen a handful of times. The rearrangement links TRBV27 to TRBJ2-2, with D unclear. Germline CDR1 and CDR2: MNHEY and SMNVEV (reference sequence). CDR3 length equals 13 residues. Between the trimmed V and J ends, which lost 5 bases and 2 bases, there was a span of 6 bases. The CDR3 DNA is TGTGCCAGCAGTCAGATCAACACCGGGGAGCTGTTTTTT. Translated, it gives CASSQINTGELFF.

This rearrangement joins TRBV19 to TRBJ2-2; a possible D gene is TRBD1 (5 bases). V lost 2 bases and J lost 3, with 10 bases in between. Germline V lookup: CDR1 LNHDA, CDR2 SQIVND (reference sequence). The CDR3 has 15 amino acids. This CDR3 reads CASSIKGLDTGELFF. The CDR3 DNA follows: TGTGCCAGTAGTATAAAGGGGTTGGACACCGGGGAGCTGTTTTTT.

The V and J genes are TRBV19 and TRBJ1-2; no firm D call. The CDR3 loop spans 12 amino acids. Germline-derived CDR1 and CDR2 are LNHDA and SQIVND (reference sequence). The germline V and J ends were trimmed by 6 bases and 6 bases, with 11 bases remaining between them. CDR3 sequence: CASSRYGDGYTF. The CDR3 DNA is TGTGCCAGTAGCCGATACGGGGATGGCTACACCTTC.

This clone appeared a few times. The chain is built from TRBV7-9 and TRBJ1-1, with 7 bases matching TRBD1. V shed 2 bases and J 6 bases; nucleotides not matched to a gene: 6. CDR1 is SEHNR and CDR2 is FQNEAQ in the germline V gene (reference sequence). This CDR3 is built from 14 residues. This CDR3 reads CASSLYQGVAEAFF. The CDR3 nucleotides read TGTGCCAGCAGCTTATACCAGGGGGTGGCTGAAGCTTTCTTT.

The chain uses TRBV7-2 and TRBJ1-5; 11 nucleotides line up with TRBD1. J was trimmed by 6 bases and V by 5 bases; bases with no gene match: 9. Germline V gene data show CDR1 as SGHTA and CDR2 as FQGNSA. The CDR3 runs 16 residues. CDR3 sequence reads: CASSTRTGGFSQPQHF. CDR3 in DNA: TGTGCCAGCAGCACACGGACAGGGGGCTTCAGTCAGCCCCAGCATTTT. Looking up the rest from reference TRBV7-2 and TRBJ1-5 gives the full variable domain: GAGVSQSPSNKVTEKGKDVELRCDPISGHTALYWYRQSLGQGLEFLIYFQGNSAPDKSGLPSDRFSAERTGGSVSTLTIQRTQQEDSAVYLCASSTRTGGFSQPQHFGDGTRLSIL.

The V call is TRBV2, the J call TRBJ2-3, with 7 nucleotides matching TRBD2. The CDR3 length is 18 residues. V lost 7 bases, J lost 5 bases, and 21 bases stayed unmatched. Germline V CDR1 and CDR2: SNHLY, FYNNEI. The CDR3 region has the DNA TGTGCCAGCATGCCGAGGCGGAGACTAGCCCCTACCCTAGATACGCAGTATTTT. Translation: CASMPRRRLAPTLDTQYF. The entire variable domain, with the rest obtained from reference TRBV2 and TRBJ2-3, is as follows: EPEVTQTPSHQVTQMGQEVILRCVPISNHLYFYWYRQILGQKVEFLVSFYNNEISEKSEIFDDQFSVERPDGSNFTLKIRSTKLEDSAMYFCASMPRRRLAPTLDTQYFGPGTRLTVL.

This chain links TRBV29-1 with TRBJ1-1; maybe TRBD1 (6 bases). V was trimmed by 7 bases and J by 0 bases, leaving 9 bases between them. CDR3 length: 12 amino acids. In germline, CDR1 is SQVTM, CDR2 ANQGSEA. The CDR3 sequence: CSGQVVNTEAFF. CDR3 sequence (DNA): TGCAGCGGACAGGTCGTGAACACTGAAGCTTTCTTT. The complete variable domain, with remaining parts taken from reference TRBV29-1 and TRBJ1-1, reads SAVISQKPSRDICQRGTSLTIQCQVDSQVTMMFWYRQQPGQSLTLIATANQGSEATYESGFVIDKFPISRPNLTFSTLTVSNMSPEDSSIYLCSGQVVNTEAFFGQGTRLTVV.

The V and J genes are TRBV12-3 or TRBV12-4 and TRBJ1-2; D perhaps matches TRBD1 (5 bases). The length of the CDR3 is 13 residues. The germline V and J ends were trimmed by 4 bases and 7 bases, with 13 bases remaining between them. The CDR3 region has the DNA TGTGCCAGCAGTTCGGACACCCTGGGTGGCTACACCTTC. Protein sequence: CASSSDTLGGYTF.